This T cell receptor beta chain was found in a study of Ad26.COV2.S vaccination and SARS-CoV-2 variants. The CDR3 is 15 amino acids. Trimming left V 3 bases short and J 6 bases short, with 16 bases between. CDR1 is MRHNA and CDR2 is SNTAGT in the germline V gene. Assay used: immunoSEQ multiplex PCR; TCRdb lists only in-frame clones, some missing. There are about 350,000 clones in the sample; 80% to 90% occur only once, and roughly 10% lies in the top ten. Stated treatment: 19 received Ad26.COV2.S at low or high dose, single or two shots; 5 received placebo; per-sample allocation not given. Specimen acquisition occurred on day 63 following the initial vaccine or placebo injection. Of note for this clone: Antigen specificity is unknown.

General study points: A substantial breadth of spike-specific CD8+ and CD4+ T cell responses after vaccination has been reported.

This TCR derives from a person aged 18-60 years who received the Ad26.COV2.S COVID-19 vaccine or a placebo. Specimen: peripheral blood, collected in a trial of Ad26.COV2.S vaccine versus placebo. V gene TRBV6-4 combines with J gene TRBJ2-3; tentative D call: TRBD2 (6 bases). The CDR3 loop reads CASSEDGRGFDTQYF. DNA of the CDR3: TGTGCCAGCAGTGAAGACGGGCGGGGCTTCGATACGCAGTATTTT.